This T cell receptor (beta chain) is from a study of control samples from healthy donors and cancer patients. Germline CDR1 LGHNA, CDR2 YSLEER. The CDR3 is 16 amino acids. V lost 0 bases, J lost 0 bases, and 9 bases lay in between. Clones were read by immunoSEQ multiplex PCR, and TCRdb kept only the in-frame ones, dropping some. The sample yields approximately 70,000 clones, 84% seen once. The sample was blood. This TCR came from a middle-aged man in good health. The chain recombines TRBV4-3 with TRBJ2-1, with D maybe TRBD2 (6 bases). CDR3 bases: TGCGCCAGCAGCCAAGATGCAGCGGGCTCCTACAATGAGCAGTTCTTC. It specifies CASSQDAAGSYNEQFF.